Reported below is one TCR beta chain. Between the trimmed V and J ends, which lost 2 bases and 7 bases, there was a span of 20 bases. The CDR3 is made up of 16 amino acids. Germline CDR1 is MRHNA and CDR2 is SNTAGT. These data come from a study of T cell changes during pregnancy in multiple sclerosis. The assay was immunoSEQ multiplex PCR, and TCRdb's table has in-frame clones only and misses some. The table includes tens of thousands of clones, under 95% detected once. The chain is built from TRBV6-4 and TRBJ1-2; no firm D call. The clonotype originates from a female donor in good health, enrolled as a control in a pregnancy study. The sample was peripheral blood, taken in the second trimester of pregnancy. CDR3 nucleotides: TGTGCCAGCAGTGACGAACTATTTCGGGAGATAGGTGGCTACACCTTC. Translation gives CASSDELFREIGGYTF.